The 2 T cell receptor beta chains given below trace back to one sample, sequenced in a study of tumor-infiltrating lymphocytes in primary liver carcinoma. A primer matching the constant region was used to make TCR beta cDNA from approximately 0.45 ug of total RNA. For TCR beta, libraries were produced by three nested multiplex PCR rounds using slightly modified ARM-PCR. It was with TRBV1-TRBV30 forward primers and a C-beta reverse primer that the first two PCR rounds were run, at 10 to 11 cycles each. TCRdb reprocessed the multiplex PCR reads with MiXCR, giving one entry per CDR3 protein. The repertoire consists of about 310,000 distinct CDR3 sequences, with approximately 58% occurring once and the leading ten covering 17%. They got blood RNA out of unsorted whole blood and also pulled out germline DNA. The sequenced sample was peripheral blood. The receptor source for this set is a woman in her thirties with primary liver carcinoma and hepatitis B virus infection.

This clonotype occurred a few times. This chain connects TRBV6-2 or TRBV6-3 to TRBJ2-2; 7 nucleotides match TRBD2. CDR3 length: 16 residues. Per germline, CDR1 MNHEY and CDR2 SVGEGT. V shed 6 bases, J shed 0 bases, and the junction held 7 bases outside the gene matches. DNA of the CDR3: TGTGCCAGCAGGGCTAGCGGCAACCCGAACACCGGGGAGCTGTTTTTT. It translates to CASRASGNPNTGELFF.

A remark on this clonotype: A clone one base away is much larger, so this may be a read error. V is TRBV4-3 and J is TRBJ1-3, with 9 bases aligning to TRBD1. The CDR3 runs to 16 residues. Germline CDR1 is LGHNA and CDR2 is YSLEER. J gave up 2 bases and V 4 bases, and 6 bases lay outside the gene matches. The CDR3 DNA sequence: TGCGCCAGCAGCCTAATACAGGGGGCGCCTGGAAACACCATATATTTT. This sequence encodes CASSLIQGAPGNTIYF.